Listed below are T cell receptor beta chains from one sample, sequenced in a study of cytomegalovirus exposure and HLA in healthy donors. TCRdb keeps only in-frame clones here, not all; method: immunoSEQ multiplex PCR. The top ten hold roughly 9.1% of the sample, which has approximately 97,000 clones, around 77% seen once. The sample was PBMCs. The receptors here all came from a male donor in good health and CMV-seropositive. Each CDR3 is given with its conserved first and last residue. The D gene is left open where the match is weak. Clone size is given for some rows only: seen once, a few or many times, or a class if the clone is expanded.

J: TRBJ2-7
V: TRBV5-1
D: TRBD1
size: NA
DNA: TGCGCCAGTAGCTTGGTTGAGGGGGCCAGCGAGCAGTACTTC
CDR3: CASSLVEGASEQYF

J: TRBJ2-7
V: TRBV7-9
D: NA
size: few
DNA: TGTGCCAGCAGCTTAGTCTCAGGGGAAGACGAGCAGTACTTC
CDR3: CASSLVSGEDEQYF

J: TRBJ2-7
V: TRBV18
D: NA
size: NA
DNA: TGTGCCAGCTCACCGTTATACGAGCAGTACTTC
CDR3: CASSPLYEQYF

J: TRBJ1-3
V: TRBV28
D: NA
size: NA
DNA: TGTGCCAGCGTCGACTACCGGGGGGGAAACACCATATATTTT
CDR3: CASVDYRGGNTIYF

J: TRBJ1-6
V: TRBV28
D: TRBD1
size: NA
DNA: TGTGCCAGCAGGGACAGGAATTCACCCCTCCACTTT
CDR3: CASRDRNSPLHF

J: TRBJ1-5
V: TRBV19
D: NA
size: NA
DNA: TGTGCCAGTAGTAAGGACAGCTTGTATCAGCCCCAGCATTTT
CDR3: CASSKDSLYQPQHF

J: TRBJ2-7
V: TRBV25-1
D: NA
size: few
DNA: TGTGCCAGCAGTAACCAACTCGAGCAGTACTTC
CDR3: CASSNQLEQYF

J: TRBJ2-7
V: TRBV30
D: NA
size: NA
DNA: TGTGCCTGGAGTGTTTCCAGACTAGTGAGGGAGACGCGCCCCTACGAGCAGTACTTC
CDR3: CAWSVSRLVRETRPYEQYF

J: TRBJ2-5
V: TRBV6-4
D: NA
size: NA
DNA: TGTGCCAGCAGTGAGTCAAACAGCCAAGAGACCCAGTACTTC
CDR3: CASSESNSQETQYF

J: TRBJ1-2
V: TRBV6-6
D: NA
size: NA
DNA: TGTGCCAGCAGTTACTCATACGGAGATGGCTACACCTTC
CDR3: CASSYSYGDGYTF

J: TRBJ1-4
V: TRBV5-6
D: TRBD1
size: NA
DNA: TGTGCCAGCAGCCAGACAGGGGCAGGGGAAAAACTGTTTTTT
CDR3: CASSQTGAGEKLFF

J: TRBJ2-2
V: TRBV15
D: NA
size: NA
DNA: TGTGCCACCAGCAGAGGGGGGACTCCGCTGGGGGAGCTGTTTTTT
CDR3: CATSRGGTPLGELFF

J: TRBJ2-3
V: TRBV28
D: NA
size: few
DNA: TGTGCCAGCAGTTTCCCCGGGAGAGAACGAGATACGCAGTATTTT
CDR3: CASSFPGRERDTQYF

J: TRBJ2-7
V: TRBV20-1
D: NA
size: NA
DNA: TGCAGTGGCCCTACAGGGACCGAGCAGTACTTC
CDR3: CSGPTGTEQYF

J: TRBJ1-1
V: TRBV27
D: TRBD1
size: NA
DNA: TGTGCCAGCAGTCCAGGACAGGGGGCCCTGAACACTGAAGCTTTCTTT
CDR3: CASSPGQGALNTEAFF

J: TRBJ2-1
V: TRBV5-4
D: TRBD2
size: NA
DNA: TGTGCCAGCAGCCCCCAGGGGACTAGCCTCAATGAGCAGTTCTTC
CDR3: CASSPQGTSLNEQFF

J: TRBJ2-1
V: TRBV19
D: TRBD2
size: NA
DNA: TGTGCCAGTAGTCTCCCGGCGGCGGGAGTGGGCCCTAATGAGCAGTTCTTC
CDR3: CASSLPAAGVGPNEQFF

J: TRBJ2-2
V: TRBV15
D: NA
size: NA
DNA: TGTGCCACCAGCAGAGATTGGCGGGGAGAACACCGGGGAGCTGTTTTT
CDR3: CATSRDWRGEHRGAVF

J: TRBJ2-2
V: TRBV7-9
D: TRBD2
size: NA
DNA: TGTGCCAGCAGATTTACGACCCGGACTAGCGGGAACACCGGGGAGCTGTTTTTT
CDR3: CASRFTTRTSGNTGELFF

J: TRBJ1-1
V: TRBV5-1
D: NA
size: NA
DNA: TGCGCCAGCAGCTGGGGCCCGGGGGACACTGAAGCTTTCTTT
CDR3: CASSWGPGDTEAFF

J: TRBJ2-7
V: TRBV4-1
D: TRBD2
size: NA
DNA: TGCGCCAGCAGCCCGGGACTAGCGGGAGTCGAGCAGTACTTC
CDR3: CASSPGLAGVEQYF

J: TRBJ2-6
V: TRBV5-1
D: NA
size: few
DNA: TGCGCCAGCAGCTTCGAGGGATCTGGGGCCAACGTCCTGACTTTC
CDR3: CASSFEGSGANVLTF

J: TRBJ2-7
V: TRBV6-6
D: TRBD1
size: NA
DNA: TGTGCCAGCAGTTACTCTTCAGGGGGCGCGGGTTACGAGCAGTACTTC
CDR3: CASSYSSGGAGYEQYF

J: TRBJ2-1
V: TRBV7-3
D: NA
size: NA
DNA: TGTGCCAGCAGCACCCTAAATCTAGCCGGTGAGCAGTTCTTC
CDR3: CASSTLNLAGEQFF

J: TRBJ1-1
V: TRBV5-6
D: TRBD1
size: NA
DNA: TGTGCCAGCGCCGCCGGGACAGGGGCTCTTGCTGAAGCTTTCTTT
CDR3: CASAAGTGALAEAFF

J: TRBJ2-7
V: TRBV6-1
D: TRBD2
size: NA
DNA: TGTGCCAGCAGTGAAAGGGGAGGGAGTCGCACCTACGAGCAGTACTTC
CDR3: CASSERGGSRTYEQYF

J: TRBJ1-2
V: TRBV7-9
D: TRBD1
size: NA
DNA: TGTGCCAGCGGGAGGGACAGGCCTACCACCGGCTATGGCTACACCTTC
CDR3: CASGRDRPTTGYGYTF

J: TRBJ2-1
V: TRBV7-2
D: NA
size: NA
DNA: TGTGCCAGCAGCCGAGACTACTCCTACAATGAGCAGTTCTTC
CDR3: CASSRDYSYNEQFF

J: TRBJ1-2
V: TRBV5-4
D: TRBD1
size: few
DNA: TGTGCCAGCAGCTTGGATGGGACAGCCTATGGCTACACCTTC
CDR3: CASSLDGTAYGYTF

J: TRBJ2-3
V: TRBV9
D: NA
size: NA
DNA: TGTGCCAGCAGCGCCCGAGGGGGTGGGGTAGATACGCAGTATTTT
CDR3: CASSARGGGVDTQYF

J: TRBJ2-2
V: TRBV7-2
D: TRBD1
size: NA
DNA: TGTGCCAGCACCAGGGACAGGGTGAACACCGGGGAGCTGTTTTTT
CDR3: CASTRDRVNTGELFF

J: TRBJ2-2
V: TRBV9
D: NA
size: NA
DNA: TGTGCCAGCAGCCGCAGGGGAGAGTGGACCGGGGAGCTGTTTTTT
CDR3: CASSRRGEWTGELFF

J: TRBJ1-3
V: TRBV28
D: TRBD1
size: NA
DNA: TGTGCCAGCAGTCAACCCGGGGACAGGGCTGGAAACACCATATATTTT
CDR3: CASSQPGDRAGNTIYF

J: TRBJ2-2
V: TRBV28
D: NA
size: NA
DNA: TGTGCCAGCAGTTTATCGGGTGCCGTTTTTGCCGGGGAGCTGTTTTTT
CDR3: CASSLSGAVFAGELFF

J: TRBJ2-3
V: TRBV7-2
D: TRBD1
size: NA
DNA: TGTGCCAGCAGCCCAGACAGGGTTAGCACAGATACGCAGTATTTT
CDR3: CASSPDRVSTDTQYF

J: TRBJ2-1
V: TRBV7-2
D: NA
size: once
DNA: TGTGCCAGCAGCACCGTAGCGGTTCCCTACAATGAGCAGTTCTTC
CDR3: CASSTVAVPYNEQFF

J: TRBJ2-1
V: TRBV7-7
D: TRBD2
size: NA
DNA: TGTGCCAGCAGCTTAGACGGGAGGGCCTTCAATGAGCAGTTCTTC
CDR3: CASSLDGRAFNEQFF

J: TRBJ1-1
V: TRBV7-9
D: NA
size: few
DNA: TGTGCCAGCAGCGAGAGCTTCGGGAACACTGAAGCTTTCTTT
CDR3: CASSESFGNTEAFF

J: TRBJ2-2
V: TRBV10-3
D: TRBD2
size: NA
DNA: TGTGCCATCAGCCTAGCGGGAGGGAACACCGGGGAGCTGTTTTTT
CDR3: CAISLAGGNTGELFF

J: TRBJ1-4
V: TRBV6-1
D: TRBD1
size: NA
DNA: TGTGCCAGCACCGAACAGGGGAATGGGGAAAAACTGTTTTTT
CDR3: CASTEQGNGEKLFF

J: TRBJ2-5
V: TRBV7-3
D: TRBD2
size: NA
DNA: TGTGCCAGCAGCTTGGGGGGACTAGCGGGACTACAGTACTTC
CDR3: CASSLGGLAGLQYF

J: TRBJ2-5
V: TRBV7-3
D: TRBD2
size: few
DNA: TGTGCCAGCAGCTTCACGGGGGGAGAGACCCAGTACTTC
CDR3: CASSFTGGETQYF

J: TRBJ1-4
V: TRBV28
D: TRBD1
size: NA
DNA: TGTGCCAGCGGCATCCGACAGGGAGCTAATGAAAAACTGTTTTTT
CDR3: CASGIRQGANEKLFF

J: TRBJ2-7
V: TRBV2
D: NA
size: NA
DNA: TGTGCCAGTGGCCGGGACACCTACGAGCAGTACTTC
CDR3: CASGRDTYEQYF

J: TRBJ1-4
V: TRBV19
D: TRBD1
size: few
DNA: TGTGCCAGTGGGGGGACAGCAACTAATGAAAAACTGTTTTTT
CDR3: CASGGTATNEKLFF

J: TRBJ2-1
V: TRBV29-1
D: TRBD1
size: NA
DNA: TGCAGCGTTGATATAGGGGGCAATCGGAATGAGCAGTTCTTC
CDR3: CSVDIGGNRNEQFF

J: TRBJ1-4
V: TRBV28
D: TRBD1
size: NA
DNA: TGTGCCAGCAGTTTAAAGTTAGCGGGACAGGGAATTGAAAAACTGTTTTTT
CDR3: CASSLKLAGQGIEKLFF

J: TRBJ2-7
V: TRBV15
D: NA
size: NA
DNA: TGTGCCACCAGCCCCCGGGGGAGTAACGAGCAGTACTTC
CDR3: CATSPRGSNEQYF

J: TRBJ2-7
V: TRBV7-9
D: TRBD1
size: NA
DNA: TGTGCCAGCAGCGCTACAGGGGACGAGCAGTACTTC
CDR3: CASSATGDEQYF

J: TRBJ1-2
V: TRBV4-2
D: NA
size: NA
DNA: TGTGCCAGCAGCCAAGATAGTTCCTATGGCTACACCTTC
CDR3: CASSQDSSYGYTF

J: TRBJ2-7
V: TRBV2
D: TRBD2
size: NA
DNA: TGTGCCAGCAATTCGTTAGCTAGCGGCGAGCAGTACTTC
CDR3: CASNSLASGEQYF

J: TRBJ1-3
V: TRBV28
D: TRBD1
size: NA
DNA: TGTGCCAGCAGAACATACAGGGGTTCTGGAAACACCATATGTTTT
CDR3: CASRTYRGSGNTICF

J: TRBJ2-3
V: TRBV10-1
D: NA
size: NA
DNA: TGCGCCAGCAGCGCCGTCTCGTGGGGCGGAATTCTCCCAGATACGCAGTATTTT
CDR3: CASSAVSWGGILPDTQYF

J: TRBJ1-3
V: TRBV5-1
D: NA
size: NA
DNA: TGCGCCAGCAGCTTGGATGGGAGCGGAAACACCATATATTTT
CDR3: CASSLDGSGNTIYF

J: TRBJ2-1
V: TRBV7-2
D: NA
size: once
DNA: TGTGCCAGCAGCCTAAAACAGGGGCGGGGCGATGAGCAGTTCTTC
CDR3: CASSLKQGRGDEQFF

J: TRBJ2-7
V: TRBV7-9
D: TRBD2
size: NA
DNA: TGTGCCAGCAGCTTAGCGCTAGCGGGAACCTACGAGCAGTACTTC
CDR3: CASSLALAGTYEQYF

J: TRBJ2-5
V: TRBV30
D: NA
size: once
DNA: TGTGCCTGGAGCGCCTACCGAGAGACCCAGTACTTC
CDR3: CAWSAYRETQYF

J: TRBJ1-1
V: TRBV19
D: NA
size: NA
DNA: TGTGCCAGTAGTATAGATCTAGGACGGGCGAGGGACACTGAAGCTTTCTTT
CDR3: CASSIDLGRARDTEAFF

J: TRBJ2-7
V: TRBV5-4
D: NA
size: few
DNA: TGTGCCAGCAGCTTGGGGAGCTCCTACGAGCAGTACTTC
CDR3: CASSLGSSYEQYF

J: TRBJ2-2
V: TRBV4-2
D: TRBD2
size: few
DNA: TGTGCCAGCAGCCAAGATCAGGCTAGCGGGAGGGCCGGGGAGCTGTTTTTT
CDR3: CASSQDQASGRAGELFF